The 15 T cell receptor beta chains in this list originate from one sample, sequenced in a study of blood T cells in healthy people across ages. A second PCR of roughly 6 to 12 cycles used a sample-barcoded 5' primer and a J-beta primer mix. Each CDR3 protein is one row after TCRdb ran MiXCR on the 5' RACE reads. The sample includes about a million distinct CDR3 sequences, roughly 47% of them seen just once. The sequenced material came from blood. The source is a woman aged 55-69 years in good health.

This clonotype was observed a handful of times. The V gene is TRBV7-2, the J gene TRBJ1-2, with 10 positions matching TRBD1. Germline V CDR1 and CDR2: SGHTA, FQGNSA. This CDR3 has 14 residues. The V and J ends lost 4 bases and 6 bases, in that order; junction bases with no gene match: 5. CDR3 in amino acids: CASSSRTGGDGYTF. The CDR3, as DNA: TGTGCCAGCAGCTCGAGGACAGGGGGGGATGGCTACACCTTC.

This clonotype was counted many times. This chain links TRBV6-6 with TRBJ2-3; D is possibly TRBD1 or TRBD2 (5 bases each). CDR3 length: 15 amino acids. Looked up from germline, CDR1 is MNHNY and CDR2 is SVGAGI (reference sequence). Trimming took off 0 bases at V and 1 base at J, with 8 bases between the two ends. The CDR3 nucleotides read TGTGCCAGCAGTTACTCAACGGGACGCACAGATACGCAGTATTTT. Translation: CASSYSTGRTDTQYF.

The V gene is TRBV12-3 or TRBV12-4, the J gene TRBJ2-1, with D possibly TRBD1 on 5 matching bases. The CDR3 is made up of 14 amino acids. The V end lost 3 bases, the J end lost 7 bases, and 13 bases lay between the germline ends. CDR3 bases: TGTGCCAGCAGTTTGGGGAAAGGGGTAAATGAGCAGTTCTTC. This sequence encodes CASSLGKGVNEQFF.

This chain joins TRBV5-1 and TRBJ2-3; 9 bases line up with TRBD2. CDR1 and CDR2 (germline): SGHRS, YFSETQ. This CDR3 spans 14 amino acids. J lost 6 bases, V lost 2 bases, and 4 bases had no gene match. Written as DNA, the CDR3 is TGCGCCAGCAGCTTTCAGCGGGAGGACGATACGCAGTATTTT. It translates to CASSFQREDDTQYF.

The rearrangement joins TRBV20-1 to TRBJ1-5, with 11 bases that match TRBD1. The V gene's germline CDR1 is DFQATT and CDR2 SNEGSKA (reference sequence). CDR3 length: 15 amino acids. V was pared by 2 bases and J by 6 bases, with 6 bases of the junction left unmatched. CDR3 in amino acids: CSARSGTGGAQPQHF. The CDR3 nucleotides read TGCAGTGCTAGATCCGGGACAGGGGGAGCTCAGCCCCAGCATTTT.

This clonotype has just a few counts. The chain couples TRBV29-1 to TRBJ2-7; 10 bases fit TRBD2. V gave up 4 bases and J gave up 3 bases; unmatched junction bases: 9. Looked up from germline, CDR1 is SQVTM and CDR2 is ANQGSEA. CDR3 size: 15 residues. For the CDR3, the DNA is TGCAGCGTTGTCGGTAGCGGGAGGCGGAACTACGAGCAGTACTTC. It encodes CSVVGSGRRNYEQYF.

V usage is TRBV6-2 or TRBV6-3 and J usage is TRBJ1-6; a weak D match, TRBD1 (5 bases). Per germline, CDR1 MNHEY and CDR2 SVGEGT. V dropped 6 bases and J dropped 8 bases, with 11 bases sitting between them. The length of the CDR3 is 13 residues. The chain's CDR3 is CASRQVRDSPLHF. The DNA for the CDR3 is TGTGCCAGCAGACAGGTTCGGGATTCACCCCTCCACTTT.

In its sample, this clonotype was seen a few times. This sequence joins TRBV28 and TRBJ2-4; the D gene is possibly TRBD1 (5 bases). Germline V gene sequence: CDR1 MDHEN, CDR2 SYDVKM. Trimming removed 4 bases from V and 0 bases from J, with 19 bases in between. This CDR3 region has 18 residues. This CDR3 is CASSWGSSGSLAKNIQYF. The CDR3 DNA is TGTGCCAGCAGTTGGGGATCGTCAGGGTCCTTAGCCAAAAACATTCAGTACTTC.

This chain's CDR3 is CASSQAPDREAFF. The CDR3 nucleotides are TGTGCCAGCAGCCAAGCCCCGGACAGGGAAGCTTTCTTT. The chain employs TRBV3-1 and TRBJ1-1; TRBD1 aligns across 7 bases. The CDR3 spans 13 residues. Per the germline V gene, CDR1 is LGHDT and CDR2 is YNNKEL (reference sequence). Trimming at V came to 1 base and at J to 8 bases, leaving 4 bases not matched to a gene.

V gene TRBV20-1 combines with J gene TRBJ1-2; 8 bases line up with TRBD1. The V gene's germline CDR1 is DFQATT and CDR2 SNEGSKA (reference sequence). Trimming removed 5 bases from V and 2 bases from J; junction bases left unmatched: 7. The CDR3 has 14 residues. CDR3 DNA: TGCAGTGCTCCTAACCGGGACAGGAACTATGGCTACACCTTC. It codes for CSAPNRDRNYGYTF.

The V gene is TRBV5-4, the J gene TRBJ1-1; D may be TRBD1 (5 bases). Germline V gene lookup returns CDR1 SGHNT and CDR2 YYREEE (reference sequence). This CDR3 contains 13 residues. V was shortened by 5 bases and J by 5 bases, with 13 bases between the two germline ends. The CDR3 sequence: CASRLPQGTEAFF. CDR3 DNA sequence: TGTGCCAGCAGGTTACCTCAGGGAACTGAAGCTTTCTTT.

The CDR3 DNA reads TGTGCCAGCATGGTGGGTCCTGGGAACAATGAGCAGTTCTTC. Its protein is CASMVGPGNNEQFF. The chain is built from TRBV2 and TRBJ2-1, with unresolved D. Germline CDR1 and CDR2: SNHLY and FYNNEI. The CDR3 loop spans 14 amino acids. Trimming cost V 7 bases and J 5 bases, with 15 bases left between them.

The count of this clonotype is one. CDR3 in DNA: TGCGCCAGCAGCTTGCACGGCCTTGAGCAGTACTTC. Translated: CASSLHGLEQYF. The rearrangement uses TRBV5-1 and TRBJ2-5; D is undetermined. Trimming removed 1 base from V and 11 bases from J, with 12 bases in between. The CDR3 consists of 12 residues. The germline CDR1 and CDR2 sequences are SGHRS and YFSETQ.

The chain is built from TRBV7-2 and TRBJ2-5; D possibly uses TRBD1 or TRBD2 (5 bases each). Near its end, the DNA agrees better with TRBJ2-7, so the J call may be wrong. Looked up from germline, CDR1 is SGHTA and CDR2 is FQGNSA. This CDR3 region has 15 residues. The CDR3 DNA reads as TGTGCCAGCAGCTCCCGGGACCACCCTACCTACGAGCAGTACTTC. Its protein is CASSSRDHPTYEQYF.

The rearrangement uses TRBV20-1 and TRBJ2-4; no definite D call. This CDR3 has 12 amino acids. Germline CDR1 DFQATT, CDR2 SNEGSKA (reference sequence). Trimming left V 1 base short and J 4 bases short, with 5 bases between. The CDR3 reads CSARGVKNIQYF. The DNA of the CDR3 is TGCAGTGCTAGAGGGGTAAAAAACATTCAGTACTTC.